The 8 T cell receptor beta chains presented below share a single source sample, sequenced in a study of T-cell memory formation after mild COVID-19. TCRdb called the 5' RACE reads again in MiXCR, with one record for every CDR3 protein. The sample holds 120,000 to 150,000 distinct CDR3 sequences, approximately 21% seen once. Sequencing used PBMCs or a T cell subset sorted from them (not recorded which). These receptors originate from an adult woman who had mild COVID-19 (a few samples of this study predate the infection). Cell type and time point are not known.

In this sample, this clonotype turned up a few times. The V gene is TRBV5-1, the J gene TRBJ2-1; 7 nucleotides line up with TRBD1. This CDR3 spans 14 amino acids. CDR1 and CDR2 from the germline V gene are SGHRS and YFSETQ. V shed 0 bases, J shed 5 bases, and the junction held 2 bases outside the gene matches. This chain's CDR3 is CASSLVGTDNEQFF. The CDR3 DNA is TGCGCCAGCAGCTTGGTGGGGACAGACAATGAGCAGTTCTTC.

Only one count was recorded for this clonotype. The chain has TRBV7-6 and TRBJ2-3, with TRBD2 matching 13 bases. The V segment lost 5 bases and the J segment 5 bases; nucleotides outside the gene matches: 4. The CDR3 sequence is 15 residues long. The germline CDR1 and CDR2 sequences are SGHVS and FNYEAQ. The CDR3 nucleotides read TGTGCCAGCAGCGCCAGACTAGCGGGAGGAGATACGCAGTATTTT. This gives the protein CASSARLAGGDTQYF.

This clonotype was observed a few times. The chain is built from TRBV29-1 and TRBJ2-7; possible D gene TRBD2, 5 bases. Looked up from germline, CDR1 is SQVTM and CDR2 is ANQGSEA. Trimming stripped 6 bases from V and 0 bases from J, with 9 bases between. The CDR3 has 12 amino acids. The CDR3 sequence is CSVSGVSYEQYF. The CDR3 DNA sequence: TGCAGCGTCTCCGGGGTCTCCTACGAGCAGTACTTC.

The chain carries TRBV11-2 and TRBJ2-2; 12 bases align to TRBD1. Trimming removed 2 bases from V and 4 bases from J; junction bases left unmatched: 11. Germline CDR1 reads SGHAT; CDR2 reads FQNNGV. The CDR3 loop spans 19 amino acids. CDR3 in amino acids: CASSLPKGTGGRITGELFF. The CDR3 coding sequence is TGTGCCAGCAGCTTACCCAAGGGGACAGGGGGCAGGATCACCGGGGAGCTGTTTTTT.

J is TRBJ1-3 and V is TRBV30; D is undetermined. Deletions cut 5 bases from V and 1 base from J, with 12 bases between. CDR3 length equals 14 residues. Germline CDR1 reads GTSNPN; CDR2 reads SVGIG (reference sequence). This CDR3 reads CAWGIGASGNTIYF. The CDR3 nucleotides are TGTGCCTGGGGGATCGGAGCGTCTGGAAACACCATATATTTT.

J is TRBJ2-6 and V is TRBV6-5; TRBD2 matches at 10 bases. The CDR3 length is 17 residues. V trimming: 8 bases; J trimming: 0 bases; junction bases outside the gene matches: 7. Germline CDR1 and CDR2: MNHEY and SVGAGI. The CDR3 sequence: CASRRPSGGSGANVLTF. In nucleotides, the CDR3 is TGTGCCAGCCGGCGGCCTAGCGGGGGCTCTGGGGCCAACGTCCTGACTTTC.

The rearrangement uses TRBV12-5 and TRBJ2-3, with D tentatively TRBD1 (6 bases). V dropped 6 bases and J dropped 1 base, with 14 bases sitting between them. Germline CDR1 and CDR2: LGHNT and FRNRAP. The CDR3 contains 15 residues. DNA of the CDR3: TGTGCTAGTGGGGGGGCGAAAGCCCGCACAGATACGCAGTATTTT. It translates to CASGGAKARTDTQYF. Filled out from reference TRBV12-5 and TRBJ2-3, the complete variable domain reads DARVTQTPRHKVTEMGQEVTMRCQPILGHNTVFWYRQTMMQGLELLAYFRNRAPLDDSGMPKDRFSAEMPDATLATLKIQPSEPRDSAVYFCASGGAKARTDTQYFGPGTRLTVL.

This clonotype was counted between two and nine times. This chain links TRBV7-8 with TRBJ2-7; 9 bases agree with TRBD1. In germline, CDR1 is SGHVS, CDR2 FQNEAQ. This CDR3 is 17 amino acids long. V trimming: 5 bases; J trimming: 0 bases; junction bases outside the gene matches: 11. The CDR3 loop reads CASSPAQRDRVSYEQYF. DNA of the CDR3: TGTGCCAGCAGCCCGGCGCAGCGGGACAGGGTCTCCTACGAGCAGTACTTC.